The entry below gives a single T cell receptor (beta chain) sequence along with its context. The antigen is not known. The sample belongs to a study of blood T cells in healthy people across ages. General study results and limits: PBMC samples, being unsorted, prevented any conclusive comparison of naive and antigen-experienced cells. The fall in TCR beta diversity per million T cells was roughly linear with age.

Then a second PCR, running about 6 to 12 cycles, was carried out with a sample-barcoded 5' primer and a J-beta primer mix. TCRdb reanalysed the 5' RACE reads using MiXCR and keeps one entry per CDR3 protein. In the table there are 650,000 to 900,000 distinct CDR3 sequences, around 68% of which are singletons. Sequenced input: blood. This receptor was obtained from a man between 25 and 39 years old in good health.

The CDR3 region is CSVSSRNSNQPQHF. CDR3 in DNA: TGCAGCGTTAGCAGCCGAAATAGCAATCAGCCCCAGCATTTT. The chain links TRBV29-1 to TRBJ1-5; D ambiguous. Trimming removed 5 bases from V and 0 bases from J, with 11 bases in between. CDR1 is SQVTM, CDR2 ANQGSEA, per germline. The CDR3 has 14 amino acids.